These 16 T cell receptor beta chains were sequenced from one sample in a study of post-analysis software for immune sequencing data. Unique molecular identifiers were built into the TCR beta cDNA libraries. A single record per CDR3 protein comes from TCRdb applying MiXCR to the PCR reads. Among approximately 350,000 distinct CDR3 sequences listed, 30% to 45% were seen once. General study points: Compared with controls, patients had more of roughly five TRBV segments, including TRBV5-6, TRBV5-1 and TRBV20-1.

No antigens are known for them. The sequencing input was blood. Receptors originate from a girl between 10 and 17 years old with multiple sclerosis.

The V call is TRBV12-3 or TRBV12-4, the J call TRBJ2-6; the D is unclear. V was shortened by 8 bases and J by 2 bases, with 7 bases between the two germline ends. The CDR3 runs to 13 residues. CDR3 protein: CASGSPGANVLTF. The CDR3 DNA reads TGTGCCAGCGGCTCCCCTGGGGCCAACGTCCTGACTTTC.

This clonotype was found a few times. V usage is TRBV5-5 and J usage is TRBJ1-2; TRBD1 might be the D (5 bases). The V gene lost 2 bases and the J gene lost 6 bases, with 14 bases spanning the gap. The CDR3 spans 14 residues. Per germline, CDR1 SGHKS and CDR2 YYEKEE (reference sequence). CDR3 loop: CASSFGRQGNGYTF. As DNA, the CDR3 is TGTGCCAGCAGCTTCGGGCGCCAGGGTAATGGCTACACCTTC.

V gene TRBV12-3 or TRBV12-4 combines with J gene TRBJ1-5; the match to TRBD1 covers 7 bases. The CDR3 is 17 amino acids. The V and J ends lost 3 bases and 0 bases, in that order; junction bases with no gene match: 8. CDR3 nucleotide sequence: TGTGCCAGCAGTTTGAGGACAGGAACTTATAGCAATCAGCCCCAGCATTTT. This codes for CASSLRTGTYSNQPQHF.

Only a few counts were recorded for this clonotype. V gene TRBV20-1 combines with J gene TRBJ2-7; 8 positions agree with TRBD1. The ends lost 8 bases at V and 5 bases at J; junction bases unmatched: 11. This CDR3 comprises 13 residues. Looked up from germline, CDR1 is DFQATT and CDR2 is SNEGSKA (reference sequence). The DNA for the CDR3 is TGCAGTACGACTAGGACAGGGAGGCACGAGCAGTACTTC. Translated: CSTTRTGRHEQYF.

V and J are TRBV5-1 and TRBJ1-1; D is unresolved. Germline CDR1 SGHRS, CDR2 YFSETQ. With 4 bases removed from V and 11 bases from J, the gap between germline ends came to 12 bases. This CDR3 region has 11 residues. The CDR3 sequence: CASSTADGAFF. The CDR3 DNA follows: TGCGCCAGCAGCACCGCGGACGGGGCTTTCTTT.

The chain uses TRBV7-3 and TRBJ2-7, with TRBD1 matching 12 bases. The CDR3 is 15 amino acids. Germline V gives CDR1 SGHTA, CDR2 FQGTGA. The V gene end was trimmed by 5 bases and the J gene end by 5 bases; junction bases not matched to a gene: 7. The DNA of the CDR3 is TGTGCCAGCAGCCCAACAGGGACAGGGGGCCACGAGCAGTACTTC. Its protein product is CASSPTGTGGHEQYF.

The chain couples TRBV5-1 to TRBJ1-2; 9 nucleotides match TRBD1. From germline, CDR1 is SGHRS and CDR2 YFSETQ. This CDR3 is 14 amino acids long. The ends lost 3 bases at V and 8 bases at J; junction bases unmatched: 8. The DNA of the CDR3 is TGCGCCAGCAGCTGGCCGGGACAGGGATTCGGCTACACCTTC. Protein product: CASSWPGQGFGYTF.

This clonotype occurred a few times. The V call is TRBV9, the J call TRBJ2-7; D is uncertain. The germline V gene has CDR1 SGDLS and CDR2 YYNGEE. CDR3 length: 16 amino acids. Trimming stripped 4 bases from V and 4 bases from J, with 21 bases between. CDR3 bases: TGTGCCAGCAGCCCTTTCCAGCAAGGCGGAGAGTACGAGCAGTACTTC. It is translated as CASSPFQQGGEYEQYF.

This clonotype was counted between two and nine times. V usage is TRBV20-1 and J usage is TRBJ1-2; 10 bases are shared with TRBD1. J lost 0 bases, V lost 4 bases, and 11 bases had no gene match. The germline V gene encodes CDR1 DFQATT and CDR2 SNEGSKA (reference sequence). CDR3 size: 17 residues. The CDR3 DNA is TGCAGTGCTACGGGACAGGGGAACCTTCGGACTAACTATGGCTACACCTTC. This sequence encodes CSATGQGNLRTNYGYTF.

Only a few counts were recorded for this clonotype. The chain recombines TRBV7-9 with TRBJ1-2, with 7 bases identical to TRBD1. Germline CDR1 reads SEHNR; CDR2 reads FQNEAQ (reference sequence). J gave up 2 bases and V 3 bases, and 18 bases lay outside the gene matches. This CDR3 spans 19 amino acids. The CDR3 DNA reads TGTGCCAGCAGCTTCTGGGACAGCGATATGTCGGTTTCCAACTATGGCTACACCTTC. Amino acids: CASSFWDSDMSVSNYGYTF.

The CDR3 DNA is TGCGCCAGCAGCCACACAGGGGGCCACAATGAGCAGTTCTTC. As protein: CASSHTGGHNEQFF. The chain joins TRBV4-1 to TRBJ2-1, with TRBD1 matching over 9 bases. The CDR3 is made up of 14 amino acids. Germline V gene lookup returns CDR1 MGHRA and CDR2 YSYEKL. Trimming at V came to 3 bases and at J to 5 bases, leaving 2 bases not matched to a gene.

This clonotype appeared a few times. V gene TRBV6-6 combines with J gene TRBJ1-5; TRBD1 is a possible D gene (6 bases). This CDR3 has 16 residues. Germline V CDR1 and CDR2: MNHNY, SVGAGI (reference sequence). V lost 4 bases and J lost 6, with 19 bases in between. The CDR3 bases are TGTGCCAGCAGTTCCGGGGACACCCGGATCGGTCAGCCCCAGCATTTT. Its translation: CASSSGDTRIGQPQHF.

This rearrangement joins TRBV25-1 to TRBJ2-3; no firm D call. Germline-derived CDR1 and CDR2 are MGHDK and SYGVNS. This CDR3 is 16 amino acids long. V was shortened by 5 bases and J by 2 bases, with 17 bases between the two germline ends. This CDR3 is CASSPLGPLITDTQYF. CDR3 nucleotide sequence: TGTGCCAGCAGTCCCCTCGGTCCCCTTATCACAGATACGCAGTATTTT.

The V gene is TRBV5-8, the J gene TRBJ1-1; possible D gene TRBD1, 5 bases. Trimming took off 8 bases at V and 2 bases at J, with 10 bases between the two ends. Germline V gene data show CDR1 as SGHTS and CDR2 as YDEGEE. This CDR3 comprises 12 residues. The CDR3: CARGRPNTEAFF. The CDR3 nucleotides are TGTGCCAGGGGACGGCCCAACACTGAAGCTTTCTTT.

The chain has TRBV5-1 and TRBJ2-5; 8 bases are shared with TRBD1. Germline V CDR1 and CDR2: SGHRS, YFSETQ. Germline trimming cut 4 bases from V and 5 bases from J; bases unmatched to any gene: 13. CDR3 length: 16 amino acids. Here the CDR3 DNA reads TGCGCCAGCAGCGCTGCCGATCAGGGGGCTGGGGAGACCCAGTACTTC. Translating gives CASSAADQGAGETQYF.

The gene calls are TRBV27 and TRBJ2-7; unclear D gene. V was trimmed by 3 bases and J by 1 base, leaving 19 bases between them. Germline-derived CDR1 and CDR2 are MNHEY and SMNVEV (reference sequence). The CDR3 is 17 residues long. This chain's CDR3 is CASSLNIPVLGSYEQYF. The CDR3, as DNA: TGTGCCAGCAGTTTGAACATCCCGGTCTTAGGGTCCTACGAGCAGTACTTC.